This T cell receptor (beta chain) derives from a study of shared clonotypes between healthy human individuals. Unsorted PBMC DNA went through sequencing on ten immunoSEQ deep assay plates. The method was immunoSEQ multiplex PCR; TCRdb's version includes in-frame clones alone and lacks a portion of them. The table lists about 600,000 clones, around three quarters of them singletons. When samples were unsorted, roughly 91 million PBMCs were used for genomic DNA. About this clone: The antigen is unknown.

Study results and caveats: Few donors restricted represented genetic and exposure-history diversity.

Trimming shortened V by 0 bases and J by 3 bases, and 12 bases separated the two germline ends. The CDR3 has 15 residues. Germline-derived CDR1 and CDR2 are SGHNT and YYREEE (reference sequence). This sequence was found in a woman aged 40-49 years in good health. Some clones in this sample may be carry-over from other donors' samples. The sequenced material came from PBMCs. This rearrangement joins TRBV5-4 to TRBJ1-1; D remains unclear. The CDR3 sequence: CASSLERMADTEAFF. The DNA of the CDR3 is TGTGCCAGCAGCTTGGAGCGGATGGCGGACACTGAAGCTTTCTTT.